This entry describes one TCR beta chain. These data come from a study of blood T cell repertoires in COVID-19. In the study overall: T cells, B-cell-depleted T cells, or PBMCs provided the cDNA or gDNA that served as material.

Clones were read by immunoSEQ multiplex PCR, and TCRdb kept only the in-frame ones, dropping some. The table lists over 110,000 clones, 75% to 90% of them singletons, with approximately 3.5% in the top ten. V lost 4 bases and J lost 8, with 14 bases in between. Germline V gene lookup returns CDR1 MNHEY and CDR2 SMNVEV (reference sequence). This CDR3 is 13 amino acids long. The sequenced sample was peripheral blood. V usage is TRBV27 and J usage is TRBJ1-2; weak D call: TRBD1 (5 bases). The TCR sequence derives from a man in his 70s who had recovered from COVID-19. The CDR3 DNA is TGTGCCAGCAGTTCACAACCCTGGACAGGCTACACCTTC. This encodes CASSSQPWTGYTF.